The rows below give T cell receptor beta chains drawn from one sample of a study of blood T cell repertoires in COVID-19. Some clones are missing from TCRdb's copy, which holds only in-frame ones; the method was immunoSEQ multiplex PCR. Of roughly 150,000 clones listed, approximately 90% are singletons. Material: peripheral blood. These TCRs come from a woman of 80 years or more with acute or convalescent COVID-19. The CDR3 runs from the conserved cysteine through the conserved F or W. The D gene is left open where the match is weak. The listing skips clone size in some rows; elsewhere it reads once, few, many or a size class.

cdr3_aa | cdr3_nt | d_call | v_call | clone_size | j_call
CASSEELAGGDEQFF | TGTGCCAGCAGTGAAGAACTAGCGGGGGGTGATGAGCAGTTCTTC | TRBD2 | TRBV2 | - | TRBJ2-1
CASSLARAGGQPQHF | TGTGCCAGCAGCTTAGCCCGAGCAGGAGGTCAGCCCCAGCATTTT | - | TRBV7-2 | - | TRBJ1-5
CATQLGPSGGSYEQYF | TGTGCCACCCAGCTTGGGCCCAGCGGGGGGTCCTACGAGCAGTACTTC | TRBD2 | TRBV5-6 | - | TRBJ2-7
CASSRDRVYGYTF | TGTGCCAGTAGTAGGGACAGGGTTTATGGCTACACCTTC | TRBD1 | TRBV19 | - | TRBJ1-2
CASSQEQVSYEQYF | TGTGCCAGCAGCCAAGAGCAGGTCTCCTACGAGCAGTACTTC | - | TRBV4-2 | few | TRBJ2-7
CASSRAGGVYEQYF | TGTGCCAGCTCACGGGCAGGGGGCGTTTACGAGCAGTACTTC | TRBD1 | TRBV18 | once | TRBJ2-7
CASSRRGNTEAFF | TGTGCCAGCAGCCGTCGGGGAAACACTGAAGCTTTCTTT | - | TRBV7-9 | - | TRBJ1-1
CASSQDRGGTEAFF | TGTGCCAGCAGCCAAGATCGAGGGGGAACGGAAGCTTTCTTT | - | TRBV3-1/TRBV3-2 | - | TRBJ1-1
CASSLTTSGVYEQYF | TGTGCCAGCAGCTTGACGACTAGCGGGGTCTACGAGCAGTACTTC | TRBD2 | TRBV7-6 | - | TRBJ2-7
CASSQDSQPQHF | TGTGCCAGCAGCCAAGATAGCCAGCCCCAGCATTTT | - | TRBV3-1/TRBV3-2 | - | TRBJ1-5
CASSGRLAGFYNEQFF | TGTGCCAGCAGTGGAAGGCTAGCGGGGTTCTACAATGAGCAGTTCTTC | TRBD2 | TRBV6-1 | - | TRBJ2-1
CASSPPGGVPSIQYF | TGTGCCAGCAGCCCTCCGGGGGGAGTCCCGTCCATTCAGTACTTC | TRBD2 | TRBV7-9 | - | TRBJ2-4
CASSLSRDRGFGETQYF | TGTGCCAGCTCACTGTCCCGGGACAGGGGATTCGGAGAGACCCAGTACTTC | TRBD1 | TRBV18 | - | TRBJ2-5
CASSVGPHSGNTIYF | TGTGCCAGCAGCGTAGGGCCCCACTCTGGAAACACCATATATTTT | - | TRBV9 | - | TRBJ1-3
CARQTGGFGNTIYF | TGTGCCCGTCAGACAGGGGGCTTTGGAAACACCATATATTTT | TRBD1 | TRBV30 | - | TRBJ1-3
CASSRTWTGASTDTQYF | TGTGCCAGCAGCAGAACATGGACAGGGGCCAGCACAGATACGCAGTATTTT | TRBD1 | TRBV5-4 | - | TRBJ2-3
CATDQGALGETQYF | TGTGCCACAGACCAGGGGGCGTTGGGAGAGACCCAGTACTTC | TRBD1 | TRBV19 | - | TRBJ2-5
CASRRTGGALVAFF | TGTGCCAGCAGGCGGACAGGGGGCGCGCTGGTCGCTTTCTTT | TRBD1 | TRBV27 | - | TRBJ1-1
CASSTTGLGQPQHF | TGTGCCAGCAGCACAACAGGGCTCGGCCAGCCCCAGCATTTT | - | TRBV7-9 | few | TRBJ1-5
CASSLAFGTVNTGELFF | TGCGCCAGCAGCTTGGCCTTCGGGACAGTCAACACCGGGGAGCTGTTTTTT | TRBD1 | TRBV5-1 | - | TRBJ2-2
CASSPGQGDSPLHF | TGTGCCAGCTCCCCCGGACAGGGAGATTCACCCCTCCACTTT | TRBD1 | TRBV18 | - | TRBJ1-6
CASSWRGADNEQFF | TGCGCCAGCAGCTGGCGGGGGGCCGACAATGAGCAGTTCTTC | TRBD2 | TRBV5-1 | - | TRBJ2-1
CASSSGQGSYGYTF | TGTGCCAGCAGTTCCGGACAGGGTTCCTATGGCTACACCTTC | TRBD1 | TRBV6-5 | - | TRBJ1-2
CASSGGRTGEQPQHF | TGTGCCAGTAGTGGCGGGAGGACAGGGGAACAGCCCCAGCATTTT | TRBD1 | TRBV19 | - | TRBJ1-5
CASRTLTGGREAFF | TGTGCCAGCAGGACCCTAACAGGGGGCCGTGAAGCTTTCTTT | TRBD1 | TRBV3-1/TRBV3-2 | - | TRBJ1-1
CATAGDSTGMGGYTF | TGTGCCACCGCCGGAGACTCAACAGGGATGGGCGGCTACACCTTC | - | TRBV7-9 | - | TRBJ1-2
CASSLAWSDTFSYEQYF | TGCGCCAGCAGCTTGGCGTGGTCGGACACCTTCTCCTACGAGCAGTACTTC | - | TRBV5-1 | - | TRBJ2-7
CASSPRQGSNEKLFF | TGCGCCAGCAGCCCTCGACAGGGTTCTAATGAAAAACTGTTTTTT | TRBD1 | TRBV5-1 | - | TRBJ1-4
CASSSTRLDEQFF | TGTGCCAGCAGCTCTACAAGACTAGACGAGCAGTTCTTC | - | TRBV11-1 | - | TRBJ2-1
CASSVAPVGNTIYF | TGTGCCAGCAGCGTAGCGCCAGTTGGAAACACCATATATTTT | - | TRBV9 | - | TRBJ1-3
CASSKWRPGQGHTDTQYF | TGTGCCAGCAGCAAATGGAGGCCGGGACAGGGCCACACAGATACGCAGTATTTT | - | TRBV21-1 | - | TRBJ2-3
CASSFQGRAPDTQYF | TGTGCCAGCAGTTTTCAGGGCAGGGCACCAGATACGCAGTATTTT | - | TRBV27 | - | TRBJ2-3
CASSLGDRDYGYTF | TGCGCCAGCAGCTTGGGGGACAGAGACTATGGCTACACCTTC | TRBD1 | TRBV5-1 | - | TRBJ1-2
CASSFGSRSSYNSPLHF | TGTGCCAGCAGCTTTGGCTCGAGGAGCTCCTATAATTCACCCCTCCACTTT | - | TRBV7-9 | - | TRBJ1-6
CASSQVDGFTEAFF | TGCGCCAGCAGCCAAGTCGACGGGTTCACTGAAGCTTTCTTT | - | TRBV4-3 | once | TRBJ1-1
CASSYSDRGGGYTF | TGTGCCAGCAGTTACTCCGACAGGGGGGGAGGCTACACCTTC | TRBD1 | TRBV6-5 | - | TRBJ1-2
CASSTGWGDQPQHF | TGTGCCAGCAGCACAGGCTGGGGGGATCAGCCCCAGCATTTT | - | TRBV9 | - | TRBJ1-5
CASCRGFNSPLHF | TGTGCCAGTTGCAGGGGGTTTAATTCACCCCTCCACTTT | TRBD1 | TRBV2 | - | TRBJ1-6
CASSPRGEAEAFF | TGTGCCAGCAGCCCCCGAGGAGAGGCTGAAGCTTTCTTT | - | TRBV9 | once | TRBJ1-1
CAWSFTGPGNTIYF | TGTGCCTGGAGTTTTACAGGGCCTGGAAACACCATATATTTT | - | TRBV30 | - | TRBJ1-3
CASSRTGKDQPQHF | TGTGCCAGCAGCCGGACAGGGAAAGATCAGCCCCAGCATTTT | TRBD1 | TRBV2 | - | TRBJ1-5
CASSAHWRSGDEKLFF | TGTGCCAGTAGTGCCCATTGGAGGTCAGGGGACGAAAAACTGTTTTTT | - | TRBV19 | once | TRBJ1-4
CASSEGQVLETQYF | TGTGCCAGCAGTGAAGGACAGGTTCTGGAGACCCAGTACTTC | - | TRBV6-1 | - | TRBJ2-5
CASSIPPQPQHF | TGTGCCAGTAGTATTCCCCCGCAGCCCCAGCATTTT | - | TRBV19 | once | TRBJ1-5
CASITGTRSYEQYF | TGTGCCAGCATCACCGGGACACGGTCCTACGAGCAGTACTTC | - | TRBV6-5 | - | TRBJ2-7
CSASTRDRGRDSPLHF | TGCAGTGCTAGTACCCGCGATAGGGGTAGGGATTCACCCCTCCACTTT | - | TRBV20-1 | - | TRBJ1-6
CASSSGLPRDEQFF | TGTGCCAGCTCATCGGGACTGCCCCGAGATGAGCAGTTCTTC | - | TRBV18 | - | TRBJ2-1
CASSLRGNNEKLFF | TGCGCCAGCAGCTTGAGGGGAAATAATGAAAAACTGTTTTTT | - | TRBV5-1 | - | TRBJ1-4
CASSPLVGTPYEQYF | TGTGCCAGCAGCCCGCTAGTGGGGACACCCTACGAGCAGTACTTC | - | TRBV7-2 | - | TRBJ2-7
CASSLRDRGFMEKLFF | TGCGCCAGCAGCCTCCGGGACAGGGGTTTCATGGAAAAACTGTTTTTT | TRBD1 | TRBV4-1 | - | TRBJ1-4
CASSLPGVTDTQYF | TGTGCCAGTAGCCTGCCGGGGGTCACAGATACGCAGTATTTT | - | TRBV19 | - | TRBJ2-3
CSVGEWTYNEQFF | TGCAGCGTTGGGGAGTGGACCTACAATGAGCAGTTCTTC | - | TRBV29-1 | - | TRBJ2-1
CASSPGEVGTDTQYF | TGTGCCAGCTCACCGGGAGAAGTGGGGACAGATACGCAGTATTTT | - | TRBV18 | - | TRBJ2-3
CAISGPSGGSDNEQFF | TGTGCCATCAGTGGCCCTAGCGGGGGATCTGACAATGAGCAGTTCTTC | TRBD2 | TRBV10-3 | - | TRBJ2-1
CASSPGGYNSPLHF | TGTGCCAGCAGCCCGGGGGGTTATAATTCACCCCTCCACTTT | - | TRBV5-8 | - | TRBJ1-6